The T cell receptor (beta chain) under discussion was sequenced for a study of cytomegalovirus exposure and HLA in healthy donors. Study-wide points: Testing in vitro showed three CMV-associated chains specific for CMV antigens. Within the 100 to 150 validation repertoires, first-cohort TCR clusters tended to co-occur, according to a later analysis. Cytomegalovirus-associated status was assigned to fewer than 200 TCR beta chains. Most TCRs appeared rarely, but some public TCRs recurred in many donors.

A note on this clone: Its antigen is currently unknown.

Per germline, CDR1 MNHNS and CDR2 SASEGT. CDR3 length: 14 residues. Between the trimmed V and J ends, which lost 2 bases and 8 bases, there was a span of 10 bases. Profiling relied on immunoSEQ multiplex PCR, and the TCRdb table lists in-frame clones only, not all of them. The sample includes roughly 120,000 clones, less than 90% of them seen just once. The chain has TRBV6-1 and TRBJ1-6; D not certain. The sequenced sample consisted of PBMCs. This clonotype was obtained from a man between 18 and 35 years old in good health and CMV-seropositive. The CDR3 spells CASSESAAYSPLHF. CDR3 DNA: TGTGCCAGCAGTGAAAGCGCAGCTTATTCACCCCTCCACTTT.